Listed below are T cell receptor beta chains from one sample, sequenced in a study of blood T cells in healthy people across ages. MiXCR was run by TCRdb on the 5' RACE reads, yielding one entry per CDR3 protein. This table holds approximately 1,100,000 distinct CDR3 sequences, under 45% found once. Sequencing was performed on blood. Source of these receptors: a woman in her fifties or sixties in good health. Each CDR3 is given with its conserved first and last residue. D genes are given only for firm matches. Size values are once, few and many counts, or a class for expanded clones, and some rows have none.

cdr3_aa: CASSGLAGVGTDTQYF
cdr3_nt: TGCGCCAGCAGCGGACTAGCGGGAGTCGGCACAGATACGCAGTATTTT
j_call: TRBJ2-3
v_call: TRBV5-1
clone_size: few
d_call: TRBD2

cdr3_aa: CASSRTAPGLEPYEQYF
cdr3_nt: TGTGCCAGCTCACGGACCGCACCGGGACTGGAGCCCTACGAGCAGTACTTC
j_call: TRBJ2-7
v_call: TRBV18
clone_size: few
d_call: NA

cdr3_aa: CASSQEGYYEQYF
cdr3_nt: TGTGCCAGCAGCCAAGAGGGGTACTACGAGCAGTACTTC
j_call: TRBJ2-7
v_call: TRBV3-1
clone_size: NA
d_call: NA

cdr3_aa: CASSLRGLAGELFF
cdr3_nt: TGTGCCAGCAGTTTGAGAGGGCTGGCCGGGGAGCTGTTTTTT
j_call: TRBJ2-2
v_call: TRBV28
clone_size: NA
d_call: NA

cdr3_aa: CASHPGSTDTQYF
cdr3_nt: TGTGCCAGCCACCCCGGAAGCACAGATACGCAGTATTTT
j_call: TRBJ2-3
v_call: TRBV2
clone_size: NA
d_call: NA

cdr3_aa: CASSSYTFAYGYTF
cdr3_nt: TGTGCCAGCAGCTCCTACACCTTTGCCTATGGCTACACCTTC
j_call: TRBJ1-2
v_call: TRBV3-1
clone_size: NA
d_call: NA

cdr3_aa: CASRPGGGHQQYF
cdr3_nt: TGTGCCAGCAGGCCGGGAGGCGGCCATCAGCAGTACTTC
j_call: TRBJ2-5
v_call: TRBV6-5
clone_size: NA
d_call: TRBD2

cdr3_aa: CASRGGTGKETQYF
cdr3_nt: TGCGCCAGCAGGGGTGGGACCGGTAAGGAGACCCAGTACTTC
j_call: TRBJ2-5
v_call: TRBV5-1
clone_size: NA
d_call: NA

cdr3_aa: CASSLETSGRVEQYF
cdr3_nt: TGTGCCAGCAGTTTAGAGACTAGCGGGAGGGTGGAGCAGTACTTC
j_call: TRBJ2-7
v_call: TRBV27
clone_size: few
d_call: TRBD2

cdr3_aa: CSVEDSSGRYYGYTF
cdr3_nt: TGCAGCGTTGAAGATTCCTCAGGGAGGTATTATGGCTACACCTTC
j_call: TRBJ1-2
v_call: TRBV29-1
clone_size: NA
d_call: NA

cdr3_aa: CASSKGVKVASYEQYF
cdr3_nt: TGTGCCAGCAGCAAAGGGGTGAAGGTCGCCTCCTACGAGCAGTACTTC
j_call: TRBJ2-7
v_call: TRBV21-1
clone_size: few
d_call: NA

cdr3_aa: CATRVKGVSYNEQFF
cdr3_nt: TGTGCCACCAGGGTCAAGGGGGTCTCCTACAATGAGCAGTTCTTC
j_call: TRBJ2-1
v_call: TRBV15
clone_size: few
d_call: NA

cdr3_aa: CASSATIARQTDERFF
cdr3_nt: TGTGCCAGCAGCGCTACAATAGCGAGACAAACCGATGAGCGGTTCTTC
j_call: TRBJ2-1
v_call: TRBV9
clone_size: NA
d_call: NA

cdr3_aa: CSVSPASRDTDTQYF
cdr3_nt: TGCAGCGTTTCCCCTGCGAGCAGGGACACAGATACGCAGTATTTT
j_call: TRBJ2-3
v_call: TRBV29-1
clone_size: NA
d_call: NA

cdr3_aa: CASSYRGWGYTF
cdr3_nt: TGTGCCAGCAGTTACAGGGGTTGGGGCTACACCTTC
j_call: TRBJ1-2
v_call: TRBV12-3/TRBV12-4
clone_size: NA
d_call: TRBD1

cdr3_aa: CASSQLYEETQYF
cdr3_nt: TGTGCCAGCAGCCAACTTTACGAAGAGACCCAGTACTTC
j_call: TRBJ2-5
v_call: TRBV3-1
clone_size: NA
d_call: NA

cdr3_aa: CASSQDYNEKLFF
cdr3_nt: TGTGCCAGCAGCCAAGATTATAATGAAAAACTGTTTTTT
j_call: TRBJ1-4
v_call: TRBV3-1
clone_size: NA
d_call: NA

cdr3_aa: CASSVGSETYSPLHF
cdr3_nt: TGTGCCAGCAGCGTAGGGAGCGAAACTTACTCACCCCTCCACTTT
j_call: TRBJ1-6
v_call: TRBV9
clone_size: NA
d_call: NA

cdr3_aa: CASSKGPPGEQFF
cdr3_nt: TGTGCCAGCAGCAAAGGGCCACCGGGGGAGCAGTTCTTC
j_call: TRBJ2-1
v_call: TRBV7-3
clone_size: few
d_call: NA

cdr3_aa: CSARIQGWGYEQYF
cdr3_nt: TGCAGTGCTAGAATCCAGGGCTGGGGTTACGAGCAGTACTTC
j_call: TRBJ2-7
v_call: TRBV20-1
clone_size: NA
d_call: NA

cdr3_aa: CASSVGTAQTGETQYF
cdr3_nt: TGTGCCAGCAGCGTAGGGACAGCCCAGACGGGAGAGACCCAGTACTTC
j_call: TRBJ2-5
v_call: TRBV9
clone_size: NA
d_call: NA

cdr3_aa: CASSYGGSGYGYTF
cdr3_nt: TGTGCCAGCAGTTATGGGGGCTCAGGCTATGGCTACACCTTC
j_call: TRBJ1-2
v_call: TRBV6-6
clone_size: NA
d_call: NA

cdr3_aa: CASSFSRGPYGYTF
cdr3_nt: TGTGCCAGCAGTTTTTCTCGGGGCCCATATGGCTACACCTTC
j_call: TRBJ1-2
v_call: TRBV12-3/TRBV12-4
clone_size: NA
d_call: NA

cdr3_aa: CASSARTVSCNEQFF
cdr3_nt: TGTGCCAGCAGCGCCCGGACGGTCTCCTGCAATGAGCAGTTCTTC
j_call: TRBJ2-1
v_call: TRBV9
clone_size: NA
d_call: NA

cdr3_aa: CASKPPGLGVVAGELFF
cdr3_nt: TGTGCCAGCAAACCCCCGGGACTAGGTGTTGTTGCCGGGGAGCTGTTTTTT
j_call: TRBJ2-2
v_call: TRBV6-1
clone_size: NA
d_call: TRBD2